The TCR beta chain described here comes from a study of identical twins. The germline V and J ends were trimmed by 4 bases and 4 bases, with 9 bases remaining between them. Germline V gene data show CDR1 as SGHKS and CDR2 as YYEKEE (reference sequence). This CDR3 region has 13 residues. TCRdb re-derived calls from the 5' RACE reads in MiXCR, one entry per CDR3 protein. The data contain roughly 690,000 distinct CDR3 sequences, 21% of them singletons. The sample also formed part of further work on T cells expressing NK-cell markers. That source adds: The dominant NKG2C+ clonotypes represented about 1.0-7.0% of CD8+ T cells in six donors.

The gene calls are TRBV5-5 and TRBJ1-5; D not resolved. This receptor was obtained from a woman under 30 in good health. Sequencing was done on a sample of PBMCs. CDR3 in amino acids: CASSPIENQPQHF. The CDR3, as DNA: TGTGCCAGCAGCCCCATAGAAAATCAGCCCCAGCATTTT.